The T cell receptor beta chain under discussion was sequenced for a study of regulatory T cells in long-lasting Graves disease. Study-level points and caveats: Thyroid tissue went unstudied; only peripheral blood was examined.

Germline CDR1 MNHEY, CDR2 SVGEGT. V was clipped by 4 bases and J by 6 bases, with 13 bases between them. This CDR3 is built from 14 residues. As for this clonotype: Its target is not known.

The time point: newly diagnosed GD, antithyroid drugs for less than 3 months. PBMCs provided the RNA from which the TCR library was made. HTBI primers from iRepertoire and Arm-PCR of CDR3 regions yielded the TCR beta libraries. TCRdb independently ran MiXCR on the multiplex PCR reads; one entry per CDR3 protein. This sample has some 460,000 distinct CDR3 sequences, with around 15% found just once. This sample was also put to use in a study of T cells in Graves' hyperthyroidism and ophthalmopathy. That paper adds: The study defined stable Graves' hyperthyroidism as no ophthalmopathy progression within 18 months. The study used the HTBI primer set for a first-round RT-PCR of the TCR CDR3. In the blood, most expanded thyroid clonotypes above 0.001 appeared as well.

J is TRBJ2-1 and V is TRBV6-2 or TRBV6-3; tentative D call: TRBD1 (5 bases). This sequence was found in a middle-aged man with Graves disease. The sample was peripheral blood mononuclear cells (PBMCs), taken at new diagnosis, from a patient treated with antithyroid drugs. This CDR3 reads CASSWGSTANEQFF. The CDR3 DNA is TGTGCCAGCAGTTGGGGCTCTACGGCCAATGAGCAGTTCTTC.